The 29 T cell receptor beta chains below come from one sample, sequenced in a study of blood T cell repertoires in COVID-19 (dated by TCRdb to about 2020). Libraries were made using the immunoSEQ multiplex PCR assay. The immuneACCESS repertoire file appears here via TCRdb, limited to in-frame rearrangements. These files lack a portion of the clones; in checked studies, under half of the deficit traces to unresolved V genes, and the cause of the others is not known. In all, the sample holds around 450,000 clones, and around 88% of those were seen once. The top ten hold around 4.5% of the sample. The sample taken for sequencing was peripheral blood. These receptors came from a woman aged 25 to 39 with acute or convalescent COVID-19.

This clone was detected only once. The V and J genes are TRBV12-5 and TRBJ2-1, with D possibly TRBD2 on 6 matching bases. Germline loops: CDR1 LGHNT, CDR2 FRNRAP. CDR3 length: 19 amino acids. V shed 0 bases and J shed 0 bases, with 18 bases lying between them. CDR3 bases: TGTGCTAGTGGTTTGGTACTTAGGAGGGTCCCCAGCTCCTACAATGAGCAGTTCTTC. It is translated as CASGLVLRRVPSSYNEQFF.

The chain employs TRBV3-1 (or the pseudogene TRBV3-2) and TRBJ2-1, with TRBD1 matching over 7 bases. Trimming removed 0 bases from V and 2 bases from J; junction bases left unmatched: 4. Per the germline V gene, CDR1 is LGHDT and CDR2 is YNNKEL (reference sequence). The CDR3 is 16 residues long. The CDR3 is CASSQERGLAYNEQFF. In DNA form, the CDR3 reads TGTGCCAGCAGCCAAGAGAGGGGGCTCGCCTACAATGAGCAGTTCTTC.

As to this clone: Other nucleotide sequences from this sample produce the same CDR3. This chain connects TRBV6-2 or TRBV6-3 to TRBJ1-6, with 7 nucleotides matching TRBD1. This CDR3 has 14 residues. The trim removed 5 bases at V and 13 bases at J, leaving 11 bases unmatched. Germline V gives CDR1 MNHEY, CDR2 SVGEGT. The CDR3 DNA reads TGTGCCAGCAGTCGAGACAGGGTAGCATCGCCCCTCCACTTT. Its protein product is CASSRDRVASPLHF.

The rearrangement links TRBV28 to TRBJ2-3, with 9 bases aligning to TRBD2. Germline V gene lookup returns CDR1 MDHEN and CDR2 SYDVKM. V shed 6 bases and J 1 base; nucleotides not matched to a gene: 5. This CDR3 region has 15 residues. CDR3 in amino acids: CASSLSGGRTDTQYF. The CDR3 nucleotides read TGTGCCAGCAGCCTTAGCGGGGGCCGCACAGATACGCAGTATTTT.

In DNA, the CDR3 is TGTGCCAGCAGTCATGACAGGGGGCGTAGGGAGACCCAGTACTTC. Amino acids: CASSHDRGRRETQYF. The V call is TRBV28, the J call TRBJ2-5, with TRBD1 matching over 10 bases. This CDR3 has 15 residues. Trimming took 5 bases from V and 5 from J; bases not matched to a gene: 8. CDR1 and CDR2 from the germline V gene are MDHEN and SYDVKM.

This rearrangement joins TRBV19 to TRBJ1-6; possible D gene TRBD1, 5 bases. V lost 2 bases and J lost 7, with 9 bases in between. The CDR3 is 14 residues long. CDR1 is LNHDA, CDR2 SQIVND, per germline (reference sequence). The CDR3 DNA reads TGTGCCAGTAGTATACAGGGCTGGAATTCACCCCTCCACTTT. It translates to CASSIQGWNSPLHF.

The chain uses TRBV7-3 and TRBJ1-5, with 8 bases lining up with TRBD1. V lost 5 bases and J lost 0; bases outside the gene matches: 6. Germline values: CDR1 SGHTA, CDR2 FQGTGA. The CDR3 is 16 amino acids. CDR3 in amino acids: CASSLKTGDSNQPQHF. The DNA of the CDR3 is TGTGCCAGCAGCCTCAAGACAGGGGATAGCAATCAGCCCCAGCATTTT.

The chain is built from TRBV30 and TRBJ1-2; D not certain. The CDR3 has 13 amino acids. Per germline, CDR1 GTSNPN and CDR2 SVGIG (reference sequence). Trimming removed 2 bases at V and 3 bases at J, with 10 bases between. The CDR3 region is CAWSPAGDYGYTF. DNA for the CDR3: TGTGCCTGGAGTCCCGCGGGAGACTATGGCTACACCTTC.

V and J are TRBV7-9 and TRBJ2-7, with a tentative D call TRBD1 (5 bases). The V end lost 2 bases, the J end lost 2 bases, and 16 bases lay between the germline ends. Germline lookup yields CDR1 SEHNR and CDR2 FQNEAQ (reference sequence). The CDR3 loop spans 16 amino acids. CDR3 in amino acids: CASSLRVDRYPYEQYF. The CDR3 region has the DNA TGTGCCAGCAGCTTACGGGTCGACAGATACCCCTACGAGCAGTACTTC.

V is TRBV5-1 and J is TRBJ1-4, with D possibly matching TRBD1 (6 bases). This CDR3 is 15 amino acids long. Germline assignment: CDR1 SGHRS and CDR2 YFSETQ. Trimming pared 3 bases from V and 3 bases from J, leaving 12 bases between. CDR3 bases: TGCGCCAGCAGCTACGATCCAGGGGCTAATGAAAAACTGTTTTTT. Its protein is CASSYDPGANEKLFF.

The chain has TRBV7-9 and TRBJ2-7; D is uncertain. Per germline, CDR1 SEHNR and CDR2 FQNEAQ (reference sequence). V gave up 4 bases and J gave up 5 bases, with 12 bases separating them. CDR3 length equals 13 residues. DNA of the CDR3: TGTGCCAGCAGCTCGGGTCCAGAAAACGAGCAGTACTTC. Translated, it gives CASSSGPENEQYF.

This rearrangement joins TRBV11-2 to TRBJ2-1; the match to TRBD2 covers 7 bases. V dropped 3 bases and J dropped 3; count of bases not matched to a gene: 8. The V gene's germline CDR1 is SGHAT and CDR2 FQNNGV. The CDR3 totals 16 residues. The CDR3 region is CASSFSGREFYNEQFF. The CDR3, as DNA: TGTGCCAGCAGCTTTTCCGGGCGGGAGTTCTACAATGAGCAGTTCTTC.

This chain uses TRBV21-1 with TRBJ1-5. TRBV21-1 is listed as a pseudogene. The CDR3 runs to 17 residues. Here the CDR3 reads CASSSPKEGPSNQPQHF. The DNA for the CDR3 is TGTGCCAGCAGCTCACCGAAGGAGGGTCCCAGCAATCAGCCCCAGCATTTT.

The chain employs TRBV13 and TRBJ1-2; D possibly corresponds to TRBD1 (5 bases). CDR1 and CDR2 from the germline V gene are PRHDT and FYEKMQ (reference sequence). This CDR3 comprises 14 residues. Trimming took 5 bases from V and 6 from J, leaving 16 bases between them. In nucleotides, the CDR3 is TGTGCCAGCAGCCTAACGGGGGGGATCGATGGCTACACCTTC. Translation gives CASSLTGGIDGYTF.

This sequence joins TRBV3-1 (or the pseudogene TRBV3-2) and TRBJ2-7, with 8 bases fitting TRBD2. In germline, CDR1 is LGHDT, CDR2 YNNKEL (reference sequence). Unmatched junction bases numbered 4, after V lost 6 bases and J lost 3 bases. The CDR3 sequence is 13 residues long. CDR3 nucleotides: TGTGCCAGCAGTAGAGGGACTAGCTACGAGCAGTACTTC. It translates to CASSRGTSYEQYF.

V usage is TRBV6-5 and J usage is TRBJ1-3, with D tentatively TRBD1 (6 bases). This CDR3 has 15 residues. Trimming pared 6 bases from V and 2 bases from J, leaving 14 bases between. Germline V gene lookup returns CDR1 MNHEY and CDR2 SVGAGI. The CDR3 loop reads CASSPRGAAGNTIYF. DNA for the CDR3: TGTGCCAGCAGCCCACGGGGGGCAGCTGGAAACACCATATATTTT.

J is TRBJ2-1 and V is TRBV7-2; 12 bases line up with TRBD1. Germline values: CDR1 SGHTA, CDR2 FQGNSA. J lost 6 bases, V lost 4 bases, and 4 bases had no gene match. CDR3 length equals 15 residues. The CDR3 coding sequence is TGTGCCAGCAGCTCCCGGGACAGGGGGCTCAATGAGCAGTTCTTC. This codes for CASSSRDRGLNEQFF.

The V call is TRBV7-9, the J call TRBJ2-7; the match to TRBD2 covers 10 bases. V shed 4 bases, J shed 4 bases, and the junction held 4 bases outside the gene matches. Germline assignment: CDR1 SEHNR and CDR2 FQNEAQ (reference sequence). This CDR3 has 14 amino acids. CDR3 sequence (DNA): TGTGCCAGCAGCTCAGCTAGCGGGGGTTACGAGCAGTACTTC. It translates to CASSSASGGYEQYF. The whole variable domain, filled in from reference TRBV7-9 and TRBJ2-7, reads DTGVSQNPRHKITKRGQNVTFRCDPISEHNRLYWYRQTLGQGPEFLTYFQNEAQLEKSRLLSDRFSAERPKGSFSTLEIQRTEQGDSAMYLCASSSASGGYEQYFGPGTRLTVT.

The CDR3 here is CASPFSAKNTDTQYF. DNA for the CDR3: TGTGCCAGCCCCTTTAGTGCCAAGAACACAGATACGCAGTATTTT. The V gene is TRBV6-5, the J gene TRBJ2-3; D call uncertain. Trimming left V 8 bases short and J 2 bases short, with 17 bases between. Germline V CDR1 and CDR2: MNHEY, SVGAGI. CDR3 size: 15 residues.

The rearrangement links TRBV10-1 to TRBJ2-1; TRBD2 matches at 12 bases. With V trimmed by 2 bases and J by 15 bases, 11 bases remained unmatched. Germline V gene lookup returns CDR1 WNHNN and CDR2 SYGVQD (reference sequence). The CDR3 covers 15 residues. The CDR3 spells CASSEASGGASKMFF. CDR3 nucleotides: TGCGCCAGCAGTGAGGCTAGCGGGGGGGCAAGTAAGATGTTCTTC.

V gene TRBV4-1 combines with J gene TRBJ1-4; 7 bases are a match to TRBD1. J was trimmed by 7 bases and V by 7 bases; bases with no gene match: 3. CDR1 MGHRA and CDR2 YSYEKL come from the germline V gene. The CDR3 contains 12 residues. This CDR3 is CASKGAGEKLFF. The CDR3 nucleotides read TGCGCCAGCAAGGGGGCAGGTGAAAAACTGTTTTTT.

The chain is built from TRBV10-2 and TRBJ2-3; tentative D call: TRBD2 (5 bases). Germline CDR1 is WSHSY and CDR2 is SAAADI. This CDR3 has 15 amino acids. The ends were cut back, 6 bases at V and 1 base at J, with 14 bases in the middle. The CDR3: CASSVAGGRTDTQYF. The CDR3 region has the DNA TGCGCCAGCAGCGTAGCTGGCGGGCGCACAGATACGCAGTATTTT.

The V and J genes are TRBV6-5 and TRBJ2-2, with D maybe TRBD2 (6 bases). V gave up 0 bases and J gave up 5 bases, with 10 bases separating them. Per germline, CDR1 MNHEY and CDR2 SVGAGI. This CDR3 is 15 amino acids long. Here the CDR3 reads CASSYSSGQTGELFF. The DNA of the CDR3 is TGTGCCAGCAGTTACTCGAGCGGGCAAACCGGGGAGCTGTTTTTT.

The V and J genes are TRBV6-5 and TRBJ2-1, with TRBD2 as a possible D gene (6 bases). The CDR3 contains 15 residues. The V and J ends lost 6 bases and 10 bases respectively, with 22 bases between them. Germline values: CDR1 MNHEY, CDR2 SVGAGI. The CDR3, as DNA: TGTGCCAGCAGAGACCGGGACTGGCCAGGCGGCGAGCAGTTCTTC. Translating gives CASRDRDWPGGEQFF.

This chain links TRBV18 with TRBJ2-7, with TRBD1 identical over 9 bases. Germline CDR1 and CDR2: KGHSH and LQKENI. Unmatched junction bases numbered 4, after V lost 4 bases and J lost 6 bases. The CDR3 runs 13 residues. The CDR3 DNA follows: TGTGCCAGCTCACTTGGACAGGGGCTCGAGCAGTACTTC. Protein sequence: CASSLGQGLEQYF.

A single count supports this clone. The chain carries TRBV19 and TRBJ1-5; possibly TRBD1 for D (5 bases). Germline-derived CDR1 and CDR2 are LNHDA and SQIVND (reference sequence). This CDR3 has 13 residues. V lost 5 bases and J lost 5, with 10 bases in between. The chain's CDR3 is CASSPREYQPQHF. The CDR3 DNA sequence: TGTGCCAGTAGTCCCAGGGAATATCAGCCCCAGCATTTT.

This chain uses TRBV18 with TRBJ1-5; maybe TRBD1 (5 bases). CDR1 is KGHSH, CDR2 LQKENI, per germline. V shed 2 bases and J shed 2 bases, with 16 bases lying between them. The CDR3 covers 17 residues. The chain's CDR3 is CASSPRGLQSGNQPQHF. CDR3 nucleotide sequence: TGTGCCAGCTCACCAAGGGGATTGCAAAGTGGCAATCAGCCCCAGCATTTT.

This chain links TRBV4-1 with TRBJ2-5; D gene uncertain. CDR3 length: 12 residues. Trimming left V 2 bases short and J 5 bases short, with 6 bases between. CDR1 and CDR2 (germline): MGHRA, YSYEKL. Here the CDR3 reads CASSQTFETQYF. The DNA for the CDR3 is TGCGCCAGCAGCCAAACTTTTGAGACCCAGTACTTC.

This rearrangement joins TRBV5-1 to TRBJ2-5; TRBD1 aligns across 8 bases. Germline assignment: CDR1 SGHRS and CDR2 YFSETQ. The junction had 14 bases not matched to a gene; V was cut back by 0 bases and J by 4 bases. The CDR3 sequence is 18 residues long. This CDR3 reads CASSLVPGQGRSRETQYF. The CDR3 coding sequence is TGCGCCAGCAGCTTGGTGCCCGGACAGGGCAGGTCGAGAGAGACCCAGTACTTC. Looking up the rest from reference TRBV5-1 and TRBJ2-5 gives the full variable domain: KAGVTQTPRYLIKTRGQQVTLSCSPISGHRSVSWYQQTPGQGLQFLFEYFSETQRNKGNFPGRFSGRQFSNSRSEMNVSTLELGDSALYLCASSLVPGQGRSRETQYFGPGTRLLVL.